Following are 20 T cell receptor beta chains from one sample sequenced in a study of shared clonotypes between healthy human individuals. TCRdb's copy holds only in-frame clones and misses some; the assay was immunoSEQ multiplex PCR. Of 2 million to 2.5 million clones in the sample, roughly 95% were seen once. Sequenced input: naive CD4+ T cells sorted from blood. Subset noted: CD45RA+ positively selected. These receptors all stem from a man aged 18 to 30 in good health.

This clone was detected once. This chain links TRBV5-1 with TRBJ1-1, with no clear D. This CDR3 region has 16 residues. Looked up from germline, CDR1 is SGHRS and CDR2 is YFSETQ. With 0 bases removed from V and 0 bases from J, the gap between germline ends came to 12 bases. The chain's CDR3 is CASSLAVGNMNTEAFF. As DNA, the CDR3 is TGCGCCAGCAGCTTGGCCGTGGGAAACATGAACACTGAAGCTTTCTTT. Looking up the rest from reference TRBV5-1 and TRBJ1-1 gives the full variable domain: KAGVTQTPRYLIKTRGQQVTLSCSPISGHRSVSWYQQTPGQGLQFLFEYFSETQRNKGNFPGRFSGRQFSNSRSEMNVSTLELGDSALYLCASSLAVGNMNTEAFFGQGTRLTVV.

This chain uses TRBV19 with TRBJ1-2; D not resolved. V was shortened by 6 bases and J by 2 bases, with 16 bases between the two germline ends. Germline CDR1 is LNHDA and CDR2 is SQIVND (reference sequence). This CDR3 comprises 15 residues. Written as DNA, the CDR3 is TGTGCCAGTAGCCGTGAACAAGGGAACAACTATGGCTACACCTTC. As protein: CASSREQGNNYGYTF.

The genes are TRBV5-4 and TRBJ2-7; 7 positions agree with TRBD2. The junction had 5 bases not matched to a gene; V was cut back by 0 bases and J by 2 bases. CDR3 length: 15 residues. CDR1 is SGHNT and CDR2 is YYREEE in the germline V gene (reference sequence). CDR3: CASSLEGGDPYEQYF. Here the CDR3 DNA reads TGTGCCAGCAGCTTGGAGGGAGGGGACCCCTACGAGCAGTACTTC.

The chain links TRBV10-3 to TRBJ2-1; D is unclear. V lost 5 bases, J lost 5 bases, and 4 bases lay in between. In germline, CDR1 is ENHRY, CDR2 SYGVKD. The length of the CDR3 is 11 residues. Here the CDR3 reads CAISINNEQFF. Here the CDR3 DNA reads TGTGCCATCAGTATCAACAATGAGCAGTTCTTC.

The chain couples TRBV9 to TRBJ1-1; D is undetermined. Germline V CDR1 and CDR2: SGDLS, YYNGEE. CDR3 length: 13 residues. Trimming took 0 bases from V and 5 from J, leaving 8 bases between them. The CDR3 reads CASSVGEETEAFF. The CDR3 coding sequence is TGTGCCAGCAGCGTAGGCGAGGAAACTGAAGCTTTCTTT.

The J gene is TRBJ2-2, the V gene TRBV6-6; perhaps TRBD2 as D (5 bases). This CDR3 comprises 15 residues. CDR1 and CDR2 (germline): MNHNY, SVGAGI (reference sequence). The V end lost 2 bases, the J end lost 0 bases, and 7 bases lay between the germline ends. The CDR3 is CASSYEGTNTGELFF. For the CDR3, the DNA is TGTGCCAGCAGTTACGAGGGTACGAACACCGGGGAGCTGTTTTTT.

The chain uses TRBV28 and TRBJ1-1; D unresolved. V was shortened by 7 bases and J by 1 base, with 13 bases between the two germline ends. The CDR3 runs 14 residues. Germline V gene lookup returns CDR1 MDHEN and CDR2 SYDVKM. The CDR3 bases are TGTGCCAGCACCCCTGTAGGAGCGAACACTGAAGCTTTCTTT. It specifies CASTPVGANTEAFF.

This chain connects TRBV28 to TRBJ2-1; 7 bases are shared with TRBD2. The germline CDR1 and CDR2 sequences are MDHEN and SYDVKM. The CDR3 length is 15 residues. The V segment lost 4 bases and the J segment 5 bases; nucleotides outside the gene matches: 8. The CDR3 bases are TGTGCCAGCAGTTCACCACCGGGGGGACACAATGAGCAGTTCTTC. Amino acid sequence: CASSSPPGGHNEQFF.

The rearrangement joins TRBV10-3 to TRBJ2-5, with TRBD1 as a possible D gene (6 bases). V was cut by 4 bases and J by 4 bases, with 13 bases left in between. Per germline, CDR1 ENHRY and CDR2 SYGVKD. The CDR3 consists of 14 residues. CDR3 residues: CAISVDSGRETQYF. CDR3 bases: TGTGCCATCAGTGTGGACAGTGGGAGAGAGACCCAGTACTTC.

The V call is TRBV6-5, the J call TRBJ2-7; D is unclear. The germline V and J ends were trimmed by 2 bases and 1 base, with 12 bases remaining between them. CDR3 length equals 15 residues. CDR1 is MNHEY and CDR2 is SVGAGI in the germline V gene. CDR3 in DNA: TGTGCCAGCAGTTACGTGCCAGAACCTTCCTACGAGCAGTACTTC. Translating gives CASSYVPEPSYEQYF.

This clone showed up just a few times. Other DNA sequences from this sample encode an identical CDR3 as well. V and J are TRBV11-2 and TRBJ1-6; no definite D call. V was trimmed by 1 base and J by 9 bases, leaving 4 bases between them. Germline values: CDR1 SGHAT, CDR2 FQNNGV. The CDR3 runs 12 residues. The CDR3 loop reads CASSLGGSPLHF. The CDR3 coding sequence is TGTGCCAGCAGCTTAGGAGGTTCACCCCTCCACTTT.

The chain uses TRBV7-2 and TRBJ1-6, with TRBD1 identical over 7 bases. CDR1 SGHTA and CDR2 FQGNSA come from the germline V gene. The J segment lost 10 bases and the V segment lost 4 bases, leaving 7 bases of the junction unmatched. The CDR3 extends over 14 amino acids. CDR3 sequence (DNA): TGTGCCAGCAGCTACGGGACAGTGAACTCACCCCTCCACTTT. Residues: CASSYGTVNSPLHF.

The rearrangement links TRBV6-5 to TRBJ1-1; D gene ambiguous. The V end lost 4 bases, the J end lost 0 bases, and 9 bases lay between the germline ends. Germline CDR1 is MNHEY and CDR2 is SVGAGI. The CDR3 totals 14 residues. CDR3 coding DNA: TGTGCCAGCAGTTCGGCGGATATGAACACTGAAGCTTTCTTT. Its protein is CASSSADMNTEAFF.

The CDR3 loop is CASSFRGPGTQYF. The CDR3 DNA reads TGTGCCAGCAGCTTCCGGGGGCCGGGGACCCAGTACTTC. The chain couples TRBV7-2 to TRBJ2-5, with D perhaps matching TRBD1 or TRBD2 (6 bases each). V gave up 3 bases and J gave up 7 bases, with 12 bases separating them. CDR1 SGHTA and CDR2 FQGNSA come from the germline V gene. The CDR3 consists of 13 residues.

The chain uses TRBV7-9 and TRBJ2-1; either TRBD1 or TRBD2 may fit D (5 bases each). Germline CDR1 is SEHNR and CDR2 is FQNEAQ (reference sequence). Trimming cost V 5 bases and J 2 bases, with 10 bases left between them. This CDR3 is built from 14 residues. CDR3 region: CASSPRDAYNEQFF. The CDR3 DNA reads as TGTGCCAGCAGCCCCCGGGACGCCTACAATGAGCAGTTCTTC.

The V gene is TRBV5-1, the J gene TRBJ2-2; TRBD2 matches 10 bases. The CDR3 loop spans 15 amino acids. CDR1 is SGHRS, CDR2 YFSETQ, per germline. The V segment lost 6 bases and the J segment 6 bases; nucleotides outside the gene matches: 8. CDR3 protein: CASKASGRFPGELFF. CDR3 coding DNA: TGCGCCAGCAAGGCTAGCGGGAGATTTCCCGGGGAGCTGTTTTTT.

The CDR3 DNA reads as TGCAGCGTTGAAAATGAAAATAACTATGGCTACACCTTC. Protein: CSVENENNYGYTF. The chain combines TRBV29-1 with TRBJ1-2; no clear D. V shed 2 bases and J shed 1 base, with 8 bases lying between them. Germline CDR1 SQVTM, CDR2 ANQGSEA. The CDR3 runs 13 residues.

This chain links TRBV19 with TRBJ1-5; 7 bases map to TRBD1. V shed 2 bases, J shed 0 bases, and the junction held 4 bases outside the gene matches. The CDR3 sequence is 16 residues long. Germline-derived CDR1 and CDR2 are LNHDA and SQIVND (reference sequence). CDR3 loop: CASSIQAGGSNQPQHF. The CDR3 coding sequence is TGTGCCAGTAGTATACAGGCAGGGGGTAGCAATCAGCCCCAGCATTTT.

The chain couples TRBV27 to TRBJ2-2, with D perhaps TRBD1 or TRBD2 (6 bases each). CDR1 and CDR2 (germline): MNHEY, SMNVEV (reference sequence). The CDR3 has 12 residues. Trimming shortened V by 8 bases and J by 7 bases, and 11 bases separated the two germline ends. Here the CDR3 reads CASVGGGGELFF. The CDR3 nucleotides read TGTGCCAGCGTGGGGGGCGGCGGGGAGCTGTTTTTT.

This chain joins TRBV6-5 and TRBJ2-2; TRBD2 aligns across 9 bases. V dropped 6 bases and J dropped 7; count of bases not matched to a gene: 9. The CDR3 is 15 residues long. Germline V gives CDR1 MNHEY, CDR2 SVGAGI. For the CDR3, the DNA is TGTGCCAGCAGACCCGGGACTAGCTTAGGCGGGGAGCTGTTTTTT. It is translated as CASRPGTSLGGELFF.